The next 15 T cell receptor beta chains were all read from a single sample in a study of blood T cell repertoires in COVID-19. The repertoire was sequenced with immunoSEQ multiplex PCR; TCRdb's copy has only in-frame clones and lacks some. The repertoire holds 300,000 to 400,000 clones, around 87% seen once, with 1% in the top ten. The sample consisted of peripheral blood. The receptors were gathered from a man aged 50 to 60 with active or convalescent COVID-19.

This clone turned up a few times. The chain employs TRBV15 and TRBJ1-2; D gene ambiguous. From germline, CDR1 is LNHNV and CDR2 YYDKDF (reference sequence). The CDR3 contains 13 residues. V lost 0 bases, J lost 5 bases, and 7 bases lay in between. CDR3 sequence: CATSRDQAYGYTF. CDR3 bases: TGTGCCACCAGCAGAGATCAGGCTTATGGCTACACCTTC.

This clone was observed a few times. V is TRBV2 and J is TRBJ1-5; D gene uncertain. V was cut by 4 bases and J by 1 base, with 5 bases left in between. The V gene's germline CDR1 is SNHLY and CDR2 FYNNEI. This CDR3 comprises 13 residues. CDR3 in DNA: TGTGCCAGCAGTGCCCAGAGCAATCAGCCCCAGCATTTT. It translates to CASSAQSNQPQHF.

CDR3 sequence reads: CASSYSTRWGYTF. DNA for the CDR3: TGTGCCAGCAGTTACTCGACAAGGTGGGGCTACACCTTC. The chain combines TRBV6-5 with TRBJ1-2; no clear D. CDR1 and CDR2 from the germline V gene are MNHEY and SVGAGI. CDR3 length: 13 amino acids. V gave up 0 bases and J gave up 8 bases, with 10 bases separating them.

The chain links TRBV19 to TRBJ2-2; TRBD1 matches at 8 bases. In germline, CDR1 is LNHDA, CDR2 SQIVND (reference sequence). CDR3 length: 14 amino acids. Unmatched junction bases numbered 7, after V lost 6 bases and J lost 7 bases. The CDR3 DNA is TGTGCCAGTAGCTGGACAGGGTCTGGCGGGGAGCTGTTTTTT. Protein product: CASSWTGSGGELFF.

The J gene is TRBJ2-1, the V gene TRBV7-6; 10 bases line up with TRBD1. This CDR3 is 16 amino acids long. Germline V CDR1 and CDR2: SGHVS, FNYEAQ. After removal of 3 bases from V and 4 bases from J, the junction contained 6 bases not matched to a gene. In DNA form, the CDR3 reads TGTGCCAGCAGCTTGACCGGGACAGGGGATTACAATGAGCAGTTCTTC. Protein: CASSLTGTGDYNEQFF.

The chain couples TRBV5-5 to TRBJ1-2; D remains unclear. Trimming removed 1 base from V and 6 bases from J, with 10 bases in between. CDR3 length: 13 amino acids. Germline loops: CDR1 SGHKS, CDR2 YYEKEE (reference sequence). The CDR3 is CASSLRPGNGYTF. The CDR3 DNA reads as TGTGCCAGCAGCTTGAGGCCGGGGAATGGCTACACCTTC.

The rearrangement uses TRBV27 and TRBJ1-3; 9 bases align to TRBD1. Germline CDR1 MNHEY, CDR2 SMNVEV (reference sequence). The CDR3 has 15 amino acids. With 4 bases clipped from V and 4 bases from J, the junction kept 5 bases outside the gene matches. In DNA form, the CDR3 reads TGTGCCAGCAGTTGGGACAGGGTGTTAGGAAACACCATATATTTT. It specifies CASSWDRVLGNTIYF.

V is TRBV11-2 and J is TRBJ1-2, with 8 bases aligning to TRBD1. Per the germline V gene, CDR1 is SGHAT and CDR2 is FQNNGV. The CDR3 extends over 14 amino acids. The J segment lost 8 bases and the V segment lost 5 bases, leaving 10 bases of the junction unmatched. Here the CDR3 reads CASSRDPGTGGYTF. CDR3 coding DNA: TGTGCCAGCAGCCGAGACCCAGGGACAGGAGGCTACACCTTC.

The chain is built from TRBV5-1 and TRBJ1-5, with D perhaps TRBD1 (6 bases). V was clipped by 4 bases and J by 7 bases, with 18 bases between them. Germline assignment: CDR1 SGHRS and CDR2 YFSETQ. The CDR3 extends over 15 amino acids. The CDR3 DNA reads TGCGCCAGCAGCCCGATCCCGGGGGGGCTCCAGCCCCAGCATTTT. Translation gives CASSPIPGGLQPQHF.

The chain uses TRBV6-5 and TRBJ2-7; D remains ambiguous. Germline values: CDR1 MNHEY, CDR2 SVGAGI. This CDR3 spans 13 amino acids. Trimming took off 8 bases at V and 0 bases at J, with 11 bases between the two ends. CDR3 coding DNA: TGTGCCAGCTCCAGCCGGAGCTCCTACGAGCAGTACTTC. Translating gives CASSSRSSYEQYF.

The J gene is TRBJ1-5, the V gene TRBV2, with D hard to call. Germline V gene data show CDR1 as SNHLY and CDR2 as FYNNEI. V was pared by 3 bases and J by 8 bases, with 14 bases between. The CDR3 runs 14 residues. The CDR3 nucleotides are TGTGCCAGCAGTGAGATGTCCGGGATCAAGCCCCAGCATTTT. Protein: CASSEMSGIKPQHF.

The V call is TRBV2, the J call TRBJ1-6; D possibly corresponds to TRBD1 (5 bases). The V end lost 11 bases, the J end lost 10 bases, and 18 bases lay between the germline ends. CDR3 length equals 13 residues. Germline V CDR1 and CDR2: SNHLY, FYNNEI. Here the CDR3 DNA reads TGTGCCGGCAAAGGAGGGGATCAGTCACCCCTCCACTTT. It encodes CAGKGGDQSPLHF.

CDR3 bases: TGTGCCAGCAGCACTAGCGGGGGGGCGGGTAATGAGCAGTTCTTC. Translation: CASSTSGGAGNEQFF. The chain has TRBV7-2 and TRBJ2-1; 13 bases line up with TRBD2. V shed 5 bases and J 7 bases; nucleotides not matched to a gene: 5. The CDR3 runs 15 residues. Germline CDR1 reads SGHTA; CDR2 reads FQGNSA.

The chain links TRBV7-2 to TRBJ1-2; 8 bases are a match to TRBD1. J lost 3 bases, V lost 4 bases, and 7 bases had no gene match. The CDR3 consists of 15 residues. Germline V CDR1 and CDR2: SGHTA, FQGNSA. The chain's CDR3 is CASSSRTGSDYGYTF. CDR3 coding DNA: TGTGCCAGCAGCTCCCGGACAGGGAGCGACTATGGCTACACCTTC.

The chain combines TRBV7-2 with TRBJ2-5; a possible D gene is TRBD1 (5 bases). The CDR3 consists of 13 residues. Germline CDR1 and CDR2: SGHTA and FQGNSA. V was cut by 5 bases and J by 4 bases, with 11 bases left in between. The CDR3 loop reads CASSLGHAETQYF. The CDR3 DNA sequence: TGTGCCAGCAGCCTCGGACACGCAGAGACCCAGTACTTC.